Listed below are T cell receptor beta chains from one sample, sequenced in a study of T-cell reconstitution after alpha-beta-depleted transplantation in children. TCRdb analysed the PCR reads with MiXCR anew, one entry per CDR3 protein. Of 250,000 to 400,000 distinct CDR3 sequences listed, about a quarter are singletons. The specimen was PBMCs, mostly from graft donor cells, collected 180 days after TCRalphabeta/CD19-depleted stem cell transplant. All receptors come from a male patient under 18 who had a stem cell transplant for acute lymphoblastic leukemia, so the T cells may come from the graft donor. The CDR3 runs from the conserved cysteine through the conserved F or W. The D gene is left open where the match is weak. Clone size appears in some rows only: once, few, many, or a class for an expanded clone.

J: TRBJ2-1; size: NA; V: TRBV18; D: NA; DNA: TGTGCCAGTTACAGGGCGGAGGAGCAGTTCTTC; CDR3: CASYRAEEQFF
J: TRBJ2-4; size: few; V: TRBV7-9; D: TRBD1; DNA: TGTGCCAGCAGCTCACCACAGGGGACCAAAAACATTCAGTACTTC; CDR3: CASSSPQGTKNIQYF
J: TRBJ1-1; size: NA; V: TRBV24-1; D: NA; DNA: TGTGCCACCAGTGACCATGTCAGGGGATCGAACACTGAAGCTTTCTTT; CDR3: CATSDHVRGSNTEAFF
J: TRBJ1-1; size: few; V: TRBV9; D: NA; DNA: TGTGCCAGCAGCGTAGCCGGGGTAAGGACTGAAGCTTTCTTT; CDR3: CASSVAGVRTEAFF
J: TRBJ2-1; size: NA; V: TRBV11-2; D: NA; DNA: TGTGCCAGCAGCTTAGAACTGTGGTACAATGAGCAGTTCTTC; CDR3: CASSLELWYNEQFF
J: TRBJ2-7; size: NA; V: TRBV5-1; D: TRBD1; DNA: TGCGCCAGCAGCTTACCCGGGACAGGGTTCTACGAGCAGTACTTC; CDR3: CASSLPGTGFYEQYF
J: TRBJ2-1; size: NA; V: TRBV13; D: TRBD2; DNA: TGTGCCAGCAGCTGGCCGAGCGGGAGGTTATACAATGAGCAGTTCTTC; CDR3: CASSWPSGRLYNEQFF
J: TRBJ2-3; size: NA; V: TRBV12-3/TRBV12-4; D: TRBD2; DNA: TGTGCCAGCAGTCCGGGACTACGCACAGATACGCAGTATTTT; CDR3: CASSPGLRTDTQYF
J: TRBJ2-1; size: few; V: TRBV7-9; D: TRBD2; DNA: TGTGCCAGCAGCTTAACTAGCGGGATAGTTGAGCAGTTCTTC; CDR3: CASSLTSGIVEQFF
J: TRBJ2-1; size: few; V: TRBV20-1; D: NA; DNA: TGCAGTGCTAGTCGCTCCTTGGGGGCGGGGACCTACAATGAGCAGTTCTTC; CDR3: CSASRSLGAGTYNEQFF
J: TRBJ2-5; size: few; V: TRBV19; D: NA; DNA: TGTGCCAGTAGTATAGACGCGGGGGCTGGGGAGACCCAGTACTTC; CDR3: CASSIDAGAGETQYF
J: TRBJ2-1; size: few; V: TRBV2; D: TRBD2; DNA: TGTGCCAGCAGTCCTCCTAGCGGGAGCCACAATGAGCAGTTCTTC; CDR3: CASSPPSGSHNEQFF
J: TRBJ2-5; size: NA; V: TRBV7-9; D: NA; DNA: TGTGCCAGCAGCATTCCCGGGACACTAGTTCAAGAGACCCAGTACTTC; CDR3: CASSIPGTLVQETQYF
J: TRBJ2-7; size: NA; V: TRBV2; D: NA; DNA: TGTGCCAGCGTGGGGAGGTGGGACTACGAGCAGTACTTC; CDR3: CASVGRWDYEQYF
J: TRBJ2-3; size: NA; V: TRBV20-1; D: NA; DNA: TGCAGTGCTAGAGATGCCGGATTTCTGAATACGCAGTATTTT; CDR3: CSARDAGFLNTQYF
J: TRBJ2-7; size: NA; V: TRBV11-2; D: TRBD2; DNA: TGTGCCAGCAGCGCCACCGGGACTAGCGGGAGTCACTACGAGCAGTACTTC; CDR3: CASSATGTSGSHYEQYF
J: TRBJ1-2; size: few; V: TRBV5-1; D: TRBD1; DNA: TGCGCCAGCAGCTGGGCCGGGACAGGGGGCTCCGATCGTCGCTCACACTATGGCTACACCTTC; CDR3: CASSWAGTGGSDRRSHYGYTF
J: TRBJ2-5; size: few; V: TRBV10-3; D: NA; DNA: TGTGCCATCAGTGAGGTCCGTACAGGGTCGGAGACCCAGTACTTC; CDR3: CAISEVRTGSETQYF
J: TRBJ1-4; size: NA; V: TRBV7-6; D: NA; DNA: TGTGCCAGCAGCGGCCGGGTTCCGAATGAAAAACTGTTTTTT; CDR3: CASSGRVPNEKLFF
J: TRBJ2-5; size: few; V: TRBV10-2; D: TRBD2; DNA: TGCGCCAGCCAGGCTAGCGGGTCCCAAGAGACCCAGTACTTC; CDR3: CASQASGSQETQYF
J: TRBJ1-3; size: few; V: TRBV12-3/TRBV12-4; D: NA; DNA: TGTGCCAGCAGTTTTATGCCCGGGTTCTCTGGAAACACCATATATTTT; CDR3: CASSFMPGFSGNTIYF
J: TRBJ2-5; size: NA; V: TRBV20-1; D: NA; DNA: TGCAGTGCTAGAGATCGTCGGGGAATGGGGGAGACCCAGTACTTC; CDR3: CSARDRRGMGETQYF
J: TRBJ2-1; size: few; V: TRBV10-3; D: TRBD2; DNA: TGTGCCATCAGTGAAACTAGCGGGCCGTACAATGAGCAGTTCTTC; CDR3: CAISETSGPYNEQFF
J: TRBJ1-1; size: few; V: TRBV20-1; D: TRBD1; DNA: TGCAGTGCTAGAATATTGAAGGGACAGGGACGGGGTGAAGCTTTCTTT; CDR3: CSARILKGQGRGEAFF
J: TRBJ2-1; size: NA; V: TRBV2; D: NA; DNA: TGTGCCAGCAAGGGCAGGAGCGGCTCCTACAATGAGCAGTTCTTC; CDR3: CASKGRSGSYNEQFF
J: TRBJ1-3; size: few; V: TRBV9; D: NA; DNA: TGTGCCAGCAGCGCCCTGAAAAGAGGGGGAAACACCATATATTTT; CDR3: CASSALKRGGNTIYF
J: TRBJ2-1; size: NA; V: TRBV3-1; D: NA; DNA: TGTGCCTGCTGCCAAATGAGAGCCCCGCGGGGAAATGAGCAGTTCTTC; CDR3: CACCQMRAPRGNEQFF
J: TRBJ1-1; size: few; V: TRBV4-1; D: NA; DNA: TGCGCCAGCAGCCAAGGGTTTACGGCCACTGAAGCTTTCTTT; CDR3: CASSQGFTATEAFF
J: TRBJ2-1; size: NA; V: TRBV4-2; D: NA; DNA: TGTGCCAGCAGCCAAGTCAGGGTTGGCCACAATGAGCCGTTCTTC; CDR3: CASSQVRVGHNEPFF
J: TRBJ2-1; size: NA; V: TRBV20-1; D: TRBD2; DNA: TGCAGTGCTAGAGAAAGGACTAGCGGGAGCAATGAGCAGTTCTTC; CDR3: CSARERTSGSNEQFF
J: TRBJ2-1; size: many; V: TRBV12-3/TRBV12-4; D: TRBD2; DNA: TGTGCCAGCAGTAAACCGGGACTAACCCCATACAATGAGCAGTTCTTC; CDR3: CASSKPGLTPYNEQFF
J: TRBJ2-4; size: NA; V: TRBV5-1; D: NA; DNA: TGCGCCAGCAGCGGGGCTAGAATGGCCAAAAACATTCAGTACTTC; CDR3: CASSGARMAKNIQYF
J: TRBJ1-2; size: few; V: TRBV5-1; D: TRBD1; DNA: TGCGCCAGCAGCTGGGAAGTCCCAGGGGGGGATGGCTACACCTTC; CDR3: CASSWEVPGGDGYTF
J: TRBJ2-7; size: few; V: TRBV20-1; D: TRBD2; DNA: TGCAGTGCTAAGGGACTAGCGGGTTACGAGCAGTACTTC; CDR3: CSAKGLAGYEQYF
J: TRBJ2-3; size: NA; V: TRBV5-1; D: NA; DNA: TGCGCCAGCAGCGCTGACAGGCGTCTTGTGGATACGCAGTATTTT; CDR3: CASSADRRLVDTQYF
J: TRBJ2-5; size: NA; V: TRBV28; D: NA; DNA: TGTGCCAGCAGTTTTCGACTAGGGGGCAAGGGCCAGTACTTC; CDR3: CASSFRLGGKGQYF
J: TRBJ2-3; size: NA; V: TRBV12-3/TRBV12-4; D: NA; DNA: TGTGCCAGCAGCCAAGGGGGGGACCTACTAAAGTATTTT; CDR3: CASSQGGDLLKYF
J: TRBJ2-2; size: many; V: TRBV5-1; D: NA; DNA: TGCGCCAGCAGGGCAGGGGCGAACACCGGGGAGCTGTTTTTT; CDR3: CASRAGANTGELFF
J: TRBJ2-3; size: NA; V: TRBV10-3; D: NA; DNA: TGTGCCATCAGTGAGTCGGGGGGAAGGGGCACAGATACGCAGTATTTT; CDR3: CAISESGGRGTDTQYF
J: TRBJ2-7; size: NA; V: TRBV6-5; D: TRBD2; DNA: TGTGCCAGCAGTTACTCGAGAGCTAGCGGGATCTCCTACGAGCAGTACTTC; CDR3: CASSYSRASGISYEQYF
J: TRBJ2-6; size: NA; V: TRBV12-3/TRBV12-4; D: TRBD1; DNA: TGTGCCAGCCACCGGGACAGGGGGCTCACTGGGGCCAACGTCCTGACTTTC; CDR3: CASHRDRGLTGANVLTF
J: TRBJ2-1; size: few; V: TRBV7-8; D: TRBD2; DNA: TGTGCCAGCAGCGCCTCGACTAGCGGGAGCTTCAATGAGCAGTTCTTC; CDR3: CASSASTSGSFNEQFF
J: TRBJ2-7; size: few; V: TRBV12-3/TRBV12-4; D: TRBD2; DNA: TGTGCCAGCAGGTTTGGGGGGGACGAGCAGTACTTC; CDR3: CASRFGGDEQYF
J: TRBJ2-5; size: NA; V: TRBV24-1; D: TRBD1; DNA: TGTGCCACCAGTGATTTCCGGACAGGGGGAGAGACCCAGTACTTC; CDR3: CATSDFRTGGETQYF
J: TRBJ2-1; size: many; V: TRBV5-1; D: TRBD2; DNA: TGCGCCAGCAGCTTGCTGAGCGGGACCTACAATGAGCAGTTCTTC; CDR3: CASSLLSGTYNEQFF
J: TRBJ2-7; size: NA; V: TRBV10-3; D: TRBD1; DNA: TGTGCCATCAGGGGGGGACAGGGGGCAGGGAGCGAGCAGTACTTC; CDR3: CAIRGGQGAGSEQYF
J: TRBJ2-3; size: NA; V: TRBV7-9; D: NA; DNA: TGTGCCAGCAGCTCCCGGAGTCAGAAGAGCACAGATACGCAGTATTTT; CDR3: CASSSRSQKSTDTQYF
J: TRBJ2-7; size: NA; V: TRBV19; D: TRBD1; DNA: TGTGCCAGTGCCTGGGGGACAGGGTCCTCCGAGCAGTACTTC; CDR3: CASAWGTGSSEQYF
J: TRBJ1-2; size: few; V: TRBV20-1; D: TRBD1; DNA: TGCAGTGCTAGGGGCGGGACAGGGAACTATGGCTACACCTTC; CDR3: CSARGGTGNYGYTF
J: TRBJ2-3; size: few; V: TRBV5-1; D: TRBD2; DNA: TGCGCCAGCGGCCGTCCTCCGGGACTAGCGACAGATACGCAGTATTTT; CDR3: CASGRPPGLATDTQYF
J: TRBJ2-2; size: NA; V: TRBV6-1; D: NA; DNA: TGTGCCAGCGGGCGGGACTCCTTAAACACCGGGGAGCTGTTTTTT; CDR3: CASGRDSLNTGELFF
J: TRBJ1-2; size: NA; V: TRBV7-2; D: TRBD1; DNA: TGTGCCAGCAGCTTCGACAGGGCGGACCTAAATGGCTACCCCTTC; CDR3: CASSFDRADLNGYPF
J: TRBJ2-1; size: few; V: TRBV20-1; D: TRBD2; DNA: TGCAGTGCTAGAGATCTGGGGGACTACTCCTACAATGAGCAGTTCTTC; CDR3: CSARDLGDYSYNEQFF
J: TRBJ2-6; size: NA; V: TRBV4-1; D: NA; DNA: TGCGCCAGCAGCCAGCTCCCCGGCTCTGGGGCCAACGTCCTGACTTTC; CDR3: CASSQLPGSGANVLTF
J: TRBJ2-1; size: NA; V: TRBV10-3; D: TRBD2; DNA: TGTGCCATCGCGTCAGGGCCTACGGGGCTAGCGGGAGCCTACAATGAGCAGTTCTTC; CDR3: CAIASGPTGLAGAYNEQFF